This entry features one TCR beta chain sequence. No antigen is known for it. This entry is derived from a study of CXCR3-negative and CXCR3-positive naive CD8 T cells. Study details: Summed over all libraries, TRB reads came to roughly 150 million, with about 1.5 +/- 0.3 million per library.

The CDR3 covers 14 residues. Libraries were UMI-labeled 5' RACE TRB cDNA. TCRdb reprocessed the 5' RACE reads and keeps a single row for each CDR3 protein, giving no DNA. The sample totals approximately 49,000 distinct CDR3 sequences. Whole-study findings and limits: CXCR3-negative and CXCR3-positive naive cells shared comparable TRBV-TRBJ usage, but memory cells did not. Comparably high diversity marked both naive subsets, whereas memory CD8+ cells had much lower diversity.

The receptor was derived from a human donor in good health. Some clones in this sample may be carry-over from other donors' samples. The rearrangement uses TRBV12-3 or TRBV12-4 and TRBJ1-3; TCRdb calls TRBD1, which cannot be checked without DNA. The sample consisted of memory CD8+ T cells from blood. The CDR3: CASSGTGSGNTIYF.